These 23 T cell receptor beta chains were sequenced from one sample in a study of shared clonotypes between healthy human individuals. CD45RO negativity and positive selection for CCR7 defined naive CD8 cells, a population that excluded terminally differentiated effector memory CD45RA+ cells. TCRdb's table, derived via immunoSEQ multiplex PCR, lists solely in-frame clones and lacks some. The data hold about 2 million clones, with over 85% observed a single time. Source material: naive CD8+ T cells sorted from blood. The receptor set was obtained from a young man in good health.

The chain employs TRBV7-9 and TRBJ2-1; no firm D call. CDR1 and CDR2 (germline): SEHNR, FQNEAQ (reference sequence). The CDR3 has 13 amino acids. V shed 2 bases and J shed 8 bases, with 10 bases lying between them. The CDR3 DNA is TGTGCCAGCAGCTTATACGGCGTGGATGAGCAGTTCTTC. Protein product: CASSLYGVDEQFF.

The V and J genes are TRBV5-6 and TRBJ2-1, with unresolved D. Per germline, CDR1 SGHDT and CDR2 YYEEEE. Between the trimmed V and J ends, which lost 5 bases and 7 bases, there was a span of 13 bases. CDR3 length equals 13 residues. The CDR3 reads CASSWTLWNEQFF. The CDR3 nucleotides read TGTGCCAGCAGTTGGACCCTTTGGAATGAGCAGTTCTTC.

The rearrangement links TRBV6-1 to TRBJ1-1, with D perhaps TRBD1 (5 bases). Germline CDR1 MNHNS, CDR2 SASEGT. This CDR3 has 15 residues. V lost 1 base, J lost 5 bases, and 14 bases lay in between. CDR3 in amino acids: CASSEGGTAVTEAFF. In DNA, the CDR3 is TGTGCCAGCAGTGAAGGGGGGACCGCGGTAACTGAAGCTTTCTTT.

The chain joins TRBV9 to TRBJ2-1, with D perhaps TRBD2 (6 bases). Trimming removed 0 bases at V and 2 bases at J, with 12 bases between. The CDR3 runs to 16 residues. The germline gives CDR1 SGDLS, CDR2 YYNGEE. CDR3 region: CASSVEGLPAYNEQFF. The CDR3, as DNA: TGTGCCAGCAGCGTAGAAGGACTACCAGCCTACAATGAGCAGTTCTTC.

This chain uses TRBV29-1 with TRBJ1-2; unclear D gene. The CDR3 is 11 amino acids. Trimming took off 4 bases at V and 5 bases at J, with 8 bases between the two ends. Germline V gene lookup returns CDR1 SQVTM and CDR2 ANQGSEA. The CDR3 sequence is CSVAELYGYTF. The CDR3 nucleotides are TGCAGCGTTGCAGAATTATATGGCTACACCTTC. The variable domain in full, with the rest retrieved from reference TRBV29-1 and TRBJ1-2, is SAVISQKPSRDICQRGTSLTIQCQVDSQVTMMFWYRQQPGQSLTLIATANQGSEATYESGFVIDKFPISRPNLTFSTLTVSNMSPEDSSIYLCSVAELYGYTFGSGTRLTVV.

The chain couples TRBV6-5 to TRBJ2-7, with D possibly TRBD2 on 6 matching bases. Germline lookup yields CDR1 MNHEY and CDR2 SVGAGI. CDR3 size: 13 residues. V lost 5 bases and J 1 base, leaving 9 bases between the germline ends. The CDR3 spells CASSEEGSYEQYF. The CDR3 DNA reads TGTGCCAGCAGTGAGGAGGGTTCCTACGAGCAGTACTTC.

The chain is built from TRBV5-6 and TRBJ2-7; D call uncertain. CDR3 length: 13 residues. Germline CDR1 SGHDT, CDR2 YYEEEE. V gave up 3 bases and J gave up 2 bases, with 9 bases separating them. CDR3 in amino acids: CASSSGITYEQYF. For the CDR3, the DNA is TGTGCCAGCAGCTCGGGCATAACCTACGAGCAGTACTTC.

The CDR3 sequence: CAAGPASYEQYF. The CDR3 DNA reads as TGTGCCGCCGGTCCTGCATCCTACGAGCAGTACTTC. V gene TRBV27 combines with J gene TRBJ2-7; D unresolved. The V end was cut by 11 bases, the J end by 1 base, with 12 bases between. Germline lookup yields CDR1 MNHEY and CDR2 SMNVEV (reference sequence). The CDR3 totals 12 residues.

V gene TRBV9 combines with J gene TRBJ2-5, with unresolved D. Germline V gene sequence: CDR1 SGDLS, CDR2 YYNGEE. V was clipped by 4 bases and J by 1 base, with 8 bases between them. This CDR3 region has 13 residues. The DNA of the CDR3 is TGTGCCAGCAGCCCGAGCCTCCAAGAGACCCAGTACTTC. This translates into CASSPSLQETQYF.

In DNA, the CDR3 is TGTGCCAGCAGCTTAGTACCGGGACTAGGGCCCTACGAGCAGTACTTC. Its translation is CASSLVPGLGPYEQYF. The chain couples TRBV7-9 to TRBJ2-7, with 8 bases fitting TRBD2. Trimming cost V 1 base and J 2 bases; bases outside gene matches: 7. From germline, CDR1 is SEHNR and CDR2 FQNEAQ (reference sequence). CDR3 size: 16 residues.

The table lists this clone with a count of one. The DNA of the CDR3 is TGTGCCAGCAGCTTAGAAGAGACAGTTAACACTGAAGCTTTCTTT. The encoded protein is CASSLEETVNTEAFF. This sequence joins TRBV7-4 and TRBJ1-1; weak D call: TRBD1 (5 bases). The CDR3 contains 15 residues. Trimming removed 1 base at V and 2 bases at J, with 11 bases between. Per germline, CDR1 SGHVT and CDR2 SQSDAQ. Filled out from reference TRBV7-4 and TRBJ1-1, the complete variable domain reads GAGVSQSPRYKVAKRGRDVALRCDSISGHVTLYWYRQTLGQGSEVLTYSQSDAQRDKSGRPSGRFSAERPERSVSTLKIQRTEQGDSAVYLCASSLEETVNTEAFFGQGTRLTVV.

CDR3 in amino acids: CASSFSGDQYF. The CDR3 DNA reads as TGTGCCAGCAGTTTCTCCGGGGATCAGTACTTC. The chain combines TRBV27 with TRBJ2-7; possibly TRBD2 for D (5 bases). Germline lookup yields CDR1 MNHEY and CDR2 SMNVEV (reference sequence). This CDR3 has 11 residues. Deletions cut 3 bases from V and 10 bases from J, with 10 bases between.

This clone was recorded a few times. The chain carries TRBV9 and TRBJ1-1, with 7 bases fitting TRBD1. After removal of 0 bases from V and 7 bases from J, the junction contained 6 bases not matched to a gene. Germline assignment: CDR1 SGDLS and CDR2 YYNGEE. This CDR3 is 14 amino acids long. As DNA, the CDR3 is TGTGCCAGCAGCGTAGATGCAGGGGGAAATGAAGCTTTCTTT. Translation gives CASSVDAGGNEAFF.

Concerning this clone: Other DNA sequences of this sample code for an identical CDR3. The DNA for the CDR3 is TGTGCCATCGGAGGGGGTTCCTACGAGCAGTACTTC. Its translation: CAIGGGSYEQYF. The chain recombines TRBV10-3 with TRBJ2-7, with D perhaps matching TRBD1 or TRBD2 (6 bases each). The CDR3 runs to 12 residues. The germline CDR1 and CDR2 sequences are ENHRY and SYGVKD. Trimming took 8 bases from V and 1 from J, leaving 9 bases between them.

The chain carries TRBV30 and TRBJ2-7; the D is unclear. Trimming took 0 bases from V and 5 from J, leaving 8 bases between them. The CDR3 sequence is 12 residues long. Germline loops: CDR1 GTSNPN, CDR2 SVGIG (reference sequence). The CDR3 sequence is CAWSVLSNEQYF. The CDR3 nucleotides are TGTGCCTGGAGTGTTCTAAGTAACGAGCAGTACTTC.

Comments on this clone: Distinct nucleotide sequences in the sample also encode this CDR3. The CDR3 coding sequence is TGTGCCAGCAGCTTAGGCGAATTCTACGAGCAGTACTTC. Encoded protein: CASSLGEFYEQYF. The chain is built from TRBV7-6 and TRBJ2-7, with no clear D. Trimming stripped 1 base from V and 3 bases from J, with 7 bases between. Germline CDR1 SGHVS, CDR2 FNYEAQ. This CDR3 spans 13 amino acids.

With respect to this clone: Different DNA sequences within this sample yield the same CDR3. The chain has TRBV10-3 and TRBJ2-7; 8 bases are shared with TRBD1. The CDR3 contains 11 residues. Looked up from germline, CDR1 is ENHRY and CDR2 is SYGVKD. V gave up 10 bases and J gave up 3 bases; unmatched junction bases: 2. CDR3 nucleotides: TGTGCCACGACAGGGGACTACGAGCAGTACTTC. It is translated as CATTGDYEQYF.

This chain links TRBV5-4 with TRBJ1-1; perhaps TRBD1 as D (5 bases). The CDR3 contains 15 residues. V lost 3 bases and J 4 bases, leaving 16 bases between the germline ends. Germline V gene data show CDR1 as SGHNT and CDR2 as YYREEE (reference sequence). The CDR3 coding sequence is TGTGCCAGCAGCTGGGGCTGGGGCGAAGGCACTGAAGCTTTCTTT. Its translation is CASSWGWGEGTEAFF. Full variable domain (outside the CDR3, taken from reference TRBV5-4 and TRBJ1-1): ETGVTQSPTHLIKTRGQQVTLRCSSQSGHNTVSWYQQALGQGPQFIFQYYREEENGRGNFPPRFSGLQFPNYSSELNVNALELDDSALYLCASSWGWGEGTEAFFGQGTRLTVV.

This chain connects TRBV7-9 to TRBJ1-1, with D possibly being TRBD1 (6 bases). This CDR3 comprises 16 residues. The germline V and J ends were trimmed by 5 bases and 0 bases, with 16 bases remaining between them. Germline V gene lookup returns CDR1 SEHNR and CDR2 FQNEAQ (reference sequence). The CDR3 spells CASSPRQAFLNTEAFF. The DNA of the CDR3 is TGTGCCAGCAGCCCGAGACAGGCGTTTCTGAACACTGAAGCTTTCTTT.

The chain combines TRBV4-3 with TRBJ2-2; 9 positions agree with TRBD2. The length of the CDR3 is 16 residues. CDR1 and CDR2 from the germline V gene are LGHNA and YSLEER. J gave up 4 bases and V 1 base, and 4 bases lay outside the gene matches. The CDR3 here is CASSQGASGITGELFF. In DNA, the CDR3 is TGCGCCAGCAGCCAAGGGGCTAGCGGGATCACCGGGGAGCTGTTTTTT.

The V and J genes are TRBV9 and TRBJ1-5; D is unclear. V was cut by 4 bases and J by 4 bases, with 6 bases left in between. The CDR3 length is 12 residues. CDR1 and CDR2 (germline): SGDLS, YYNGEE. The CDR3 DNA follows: TGTGCCAGCAGCAAGAGAAATCAGCCCCAGCATTTT. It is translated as CASSKRNQPQHF.

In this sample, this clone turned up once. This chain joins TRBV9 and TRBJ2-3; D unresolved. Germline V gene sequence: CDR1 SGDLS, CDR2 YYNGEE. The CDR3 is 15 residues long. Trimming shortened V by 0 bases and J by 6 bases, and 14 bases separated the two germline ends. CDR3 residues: CASSVVASSPDTQYF. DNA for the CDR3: TGTGCCAGCAGCGTAGTCGCCTCCTCTCCGGATACGCAGTATTTT. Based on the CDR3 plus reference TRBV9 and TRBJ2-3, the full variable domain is DSGVTQTPKHLITATGQRVTLRCSPRSGDLSVYWYQQSLDQGLQFLIQYYNGEERAKGNILERFSAQQFPDLHSELNLSSLELGDSALYFCASSVVASSPDTQYFGPGTRLTVL.

The CDR3 region has the DNA TGTGCCAGCAGGTCCTCAGGGGGCCCGGGCTATGGCTACACCTTC. Amino acid sequence: CASRSSGGPGYGYTF. This chain joins TRBV7-9 and TRBJ1-2, with 8 bases identical to TRBD1. CDR1 is SEHNR and CDR2 is FQNEAQ in the germline V gene (reference sequence). With V trimmed by 6 bases and J by 4 bases, 10 bases remained unmatched. This CDR3 is built from 15 residues.